The T cell receptor beta chain under discussion was sequenced for a study of control samples from healthy donors and cancer patients. Generated by immunoSEQ multiplex PCR, the TCRdb table keeps only in-frame clones and is missing some. The repertoire has fewer than 200,000 clones, roughly 89% of them found once; the top ten carry more than 10%. Trimming removed 3 bases at V and 0 bases at J, with 9 bases between. Germline values: CDR1 SGHKS, CDR2 YYEKEE (reference sequence). This CDR3 contains 14 residues. This chain uses TRBV5-5 with TRBJ1-2; D is unresolved. This receptor was obtained from a man aged 25-40 years in good health. The sequencing input was blood. CDR3 region: CASSSAAANYGYTF. CDR3 DNA: TGTGCCAGCAGCTCCGCCGCAGCTAACTATGGCTACACCTTC.